This is a list of T cell receptor beta chains from one sample in a study of response to subunit inactivated influenza vaccine. TCRdb ran MiXCR on the RT-PCR reads and lists one entry per CDR3 protein. The sample consists of 530,000 or so distinct CDR3 sequences, around 15% of them appearing once. The starting material was PBMCs from blood, obtained 12 days after vaccination. Receptors originate from a man between 45 and 60 years old who received an inactivated influenza vaccine. The CDR3 runs from the conserved cysteine through the conserved F or W.

>TRBV28
CAFSGGATQYF
>TRBV28
CASSLGQPRNIQYF
>TRBV7-2
CASSLEHGQGARAFF
>TRBV20-1
CSARRLAGTDEQFF
>TRBV25-1
CASSEPSSGRRNEQFF
>TRBV6-2/TRBV6-3
CASSPRLSSYNEQFF
>TRBV7-9
CASSFGNPFNEQFF
>TRBV12-3/TRBV12-4
CASRMGKRGAHEQFF
>TRBV7-2
CASSRDQNEQFF
>TRBV11-2
CASSSRNNEQFF
>TRBV30
CAWRGQGRIYGYTF
>TRBV18
CATTPGEGYEQYF
>TRBV7-2
CASSFDGGLAKNIQYF
>TRBV20-1
CSAETRADEQFF
>TRBV29-1
CSVVGLAVRGGKDEQFF
>TRBV6-5
CASSYFPRSTDTQYF
>TRBV3-1
CASSQTPRGLSYEQYF
>TRBV6-1
CASSRDRRNSPLHF
>TRBV4-3
CASSQVGGRGSYEQYF
>TRBV5-1
CASSPYSFYEQYF
>TRBV28
CASSLSAGGTEAFF
>TRBV29-1
CSVGTNTGELFF
>TRBV7-8
CASSLGGTNKRFF
>TRBV29-1
CSVFHGRGLSANYGYTF
>TRBV20-1
CSARPLAGPYEQYF
>TRBV18
CASSPDETQYF
>TRBV12-3/TRBV12-4
CASSLARGHRRNSPLHF
>TRBV28
CASSLLRQGVGNTIYF
>TRBV12-3/TRBV12-4
CASSLRGARGTDTQYF
>TRBV7-6
CASSLGQGIQETQYF
>TRBV12-3/TRBV12-4
CASSFRNQPQHF
>TRBV7-8
CATHPGAAGELFF
>TRBV5-1
CASSLIGLAGGSLDTQYF
>TRBV12-3/TRBV12-4
CASSLMLGKTQYF
>TRBV20-1
CSAARYRSSSYNEQFF
>TRBV20-1
CSARGSGGGTQYF
>TRBV6-5
CASSYRQKGEAFF
>TRBV5-5
CASSIRLTGNTGELFF
>TRBV20-1
CSARDPSSNQPQHF
>TRBV7-2
CASSLAQMTTEQFF
>TRBV20-1
CSARRGLDTQYF
>TRBV12-3/TRBV12-4
CASREEGDSPLHF
>TRBV28
CASSPGSLGIQYF
>TRBV5-5
CASILIPGLGPDTQYF
>TRBV5-1
CASTRQGSYEQYF
>TRBV7-9
CASSLVERDEQYF
>TRBV2
CASKTGESNTGELFF